Listed here are 27 T cell receptor beta chains from one sample, sequenced in a study of T-cell reconstitution after alpha-beta-depleted transplantation in children. Preparing the TCRbeta library involved the use of unique molecular identifiers. A single record per CDR3 protein comes from TCRdb applying MiXCR to the PCR reads. The sample holds 580,000 or so distinct CDR3 sequences, about 23% seen once. Here the sequenced sample was PBMCs, mostly from graft donor cells, taken 360 days after TCRalphabeta/CD19-depleted stem cell transplant. All receptors come from a boy less than two years old who had a stem cell transplant for acute myeloid leukemia, so the T cells may come from the graft donor.

This clonotype was counted only a few times. The chain carries TRBV5-8 and TRBJ2-1, with D uncertain. Germline CDR1 reads SGHTS; CDR2 reads YDEGEE. This CDR3 has 14 residues. Between the trimmed V and J ends, which lost 0 bases and 9 bases, there was a span of 13 bases. CDR3 residues: CASSLAEIGVEQFF. CDR3 sequence (DNA): TGTGCCAGCAGCTTGGCCGAAATCGGTGTTGAGCAGTTCTTC.

In this sample, this clonotype turned up a few times. This chain links TRBV12-3 or TRBV12-4 with TRBJ2-7, with 9 nucleotides matching TRBD1. V lost 3 bases to trimming and J lost 3 bases; unmatched junction nucleotides: 15. The CDR3 totals 18 residues. The CDR3 protein is CASSFRRDREDPFYEQYF. The CDR3 DNA is TGTGCCAGCAGTTTCCGCCGGGACAGGGAGGATCCTTTCTACGAGCAGTACTTC.

This clonotype was seen a few times. The rearrangement uses TRBV20-1 and TRBJ2-5, with TRBD2 matching over 13 bases. Germline CDR1 reads DFQATT; CDR2 reads SNEGSKA (reference sequence). This CDR3 spans 13 amino acids. V trimming: 7 bases; J trimming: 3 bases; junction bases outside the gene matches: 2. CDR3 sequence: CSGGTSGKETQYF. CDR3 bases: TGCAGTGGCGGGACTAGCGGGAAAGAGACCCAGTACTTC.

At least ten counts were recorded for this clonotype. V usage is TRBV20-1 and J usage is TRBJ2-7; 9 bases line up with TRBD2. CDR3 size: 17 residues. Germline loops: CDR1 DFQATT, CDR2 SNEGSKA (reference sequence). The ends lost 0 bases at V and 0 bases at J; junction bases unmatched: 9. Written as DNA, the CDR3 is TGCAGTGCTAGAGATATGCGGAGCGGGGGGATCTCCTACGAGCAGTACTTC. Translation gives CSARDMRSGGISYEQYF.

This clonotype came up once. The chain links TRBV2 to TRBJ2-7, with TRBD1 identical over 9 bases. The germline gives CDR1 SNHLY, CDR2 FYNNEI. Germline trimming cut 7 bases from V and 4 bases from J; bases unmatched to any gene: 11. There are 15 residues in the CDR3. The CDR3 coding sequence is TGTGCCAGCAACAATCCGGGACAGGGAAGGTACGAGCAGTACTTC. It is translated as CASNNPGQGRYEQYF.

This sequence joins TRBV28 and TRBJ2-7; D is perhaps TRBD2 (6 bases). V was cut by 2 bases and J by 6 bases, with 14 bases left in between. Germline V CDR1 and CDR2: MDHEN, SYDVKM. This CDR3 is 14 amino acids long. CDR3 sequence reads: CASSLGAGNTEQYV. The CDR3 coding sequence is TGTGCCAGCAGTTTAGGGGCGGGAAATACCGAGCAGTACGTC.

The table lists this clonotype with a few counts. The genes are TRBV21-1 and TRBJ1-3. TRBV21-1 is a known pseudogene. The CDR3 sequence is 13 residues long. CDR3 DNA: TGTGCCAGCAGCAAATATGCGGATGAACTCCCACACTTT. It translates to CASSKYADELPHF.

This clonotype has only a few counts. This sequence joins TRBV20-1 and TRBJ2-7; 8 bases match TRBD2. CDR3 length equals 15 residues. CDR1 DFQATT and CDR2 SNEGSKA come from the germline V gene (reference sequence). V lost 0 bases, J lost 3 bases, and 7 bases stayed unmatched. CDR3 coding DNA: TGCAGTGCTAGAGATACCGCGAGCGGGGGCTACGAGCAGTACGTC. Its protein is CSARDTASGGYEQYV.

This rearrangement joins TRBV6-1 to TRBJ2-7, with 10 bases fitting TRBD1. CDR1 and CDR2 from the germline V gene are MNHNS and SASEGT. V was clipped by 6 bases and J by 5 bases; unmatched bases: 7. The CDR3 contains 14 residues. The CDR3 reads CASSRGTGDHEQYV. The CDR3 DNA follows: TGTGCCAGCAGCCGCGGGACAGGGGACCACGAGCAGTACGTC.

In its sample, this clonotype was seen many times. The rearrangement joins TRBV20-1 to TRBJ2-7; D remains unclear. CDR3 length: 14 amino acids. V lost 7 bases to trimming and J lost 4 bases, with 20 bases between them. Germline CDR1 reads DFQATT; CDR2 reads SNEGSKA (reference sequence). In nucleotides, the CDR3 is TGCAGTGGCAGGCCACGGACCAAGGGATACGAGCAGTACGTC. Protein: CSGRPRTKGYEQYV.

Many counts were recorded for this clonotype. The chain joins TRBV7-2 to TRBJ2-4; 11 bases map to TRBD2. Per the germline V gene, CDR1 is SGHTA and CDR2 is FQGNSA. V trimming: 1 base; J trimming: 6 bases; junction bases outside the gene matches: 8. This CDR3 is 17 amino acids long. The CDR3 is CASSLVIAGGPGNIQYF. In nucleotides, the CDR3 is TGTGCCAGCAGCTTAGTCATAGCGGGGGGGCCCGGAAACATTCAGTACTTC. The full variable domain, rest sourced from reference TRBV7-2 and TRBJ2-4, is GAGVSQSPSNKVTEKGKDVELRCDPISGHTALYWYRQSLGQGLEFLIYFQGNSAPDKSGLPSDRFSAERTGGSVSTLTIQRTQQEDSAVYLCASSLVIAGGPGNIQYFGAGTRLSVL.

CDR3 in amino acids: CASSAGIPNSNQPQHF. The DNA of the CDR3 is TGTGCCAGCAGCGCAGGGATCCCTAATAGCAATCAGCCCCAGCATTTT. This sequence joins TRBV5-4 and TRBJ1-5, with a tentative D call TRBD1 (5 bases). The CDR3 has 16 residues. Between the trimmed V and J ends, which lost 4 bases and 0 bases, there was a span of 14 bases. Germline CDR1 reads SGHNT; CDR2 reads YYREEE (reference sequence).

In this sample, this clonotype turned up many times. The chain couples TRBV11-2 to TRBJ2-3; 10 positions agree with TRBD2. The CDR3 is 15 amino acids. The V gene's germline CDR1 is SGHAT and CDR2 FQNNGV. V trimming: 4 bases; J trimming: 5 bases; junction bases outside the gene matches: 6. The CDR3 sequence: CASSSTSGDKDTQYF. The CDR3 nucleotides are TGTGCCAGCAGCTCAACTAGCGGGGATAAAGATACGCAGTATTTT.

The table lists this clonotype with a few counts. The rearrangement links TRBV12-3 or TRBV12-4 to TRBJ2-7; perhaps TRBD1 as D (6 bases). V gave up 6 bases and J gave up 6 bases, with 21 bases separating them. The CDR3 is 15 amino acids. CDR3 in DNA: TGTGCCAGCAGCCCCACAGGGATCATGGGCCGCGAGCAGTACGTC. Its protein product is CASSPTGIMGREQYV.

The rearrangement links TRBV30 to TRBJ2-4; D remains ambiguous. Trimming took off 7 bases at V and 0 bases at J, with 7 bases between the two ends. The CDR3 loop spans 12 amino acids. Per germline, CDR1 GTSNPN and CDR2 SVGIG (reference sequence). CDR3: CASGIAKNIQYF. CDR3 DNA sequence: TGTGCCTCTGGGATAGCCAAAAACATTCAGTACTTC.

This clonotype was counted many times. The chain uses TRBV6-2 or TRBV6-3 and TRBJ2-1, with 7 bases fitting TRBD1. The length of the CDR3 is 12 residues. V lost 6 bases to trimming and J lost 9 bases; unmatched junction nucleotides: 5. Germline lookup yields CDR1 MNHEY and CDR2 SVGEGT. The CDR3 DNA follows: TGTGCCAGCAGCTGGACAGGTACTGAGCAGTTCTTC. Translating it yields CASSWTGTEQFF.

The chain is built from TRBV18 and TRBJ2-7; D is unclear. V was pared by 3 bases and J by 4 bases, with 10 bases between. The germline V gene has CDR1 KGHSH and CDR2 LQKENI. This CDR3 spans 13 amino acids. CDR3 in DNA: TGTGCCAGCTCACCCGAAACCGGTTACGAGCAGTACGTC. Protein sequence: CASSPETGYEQYV.

Ten or more counts support this clonotype. This chain uses TRBV20-1 with TRBJ1-2, with D unclear. The V and J ends lost 6 bases and 1 base respectively, with 18 bases between them. The CDR3 is 15 amino acids. Germline CDR1 DFQATT, CDR2 SNEGSKA (reference sequence). This CDR3 is CSARGIKHLNYGYTF. CDR3 nucleotide sequence: TGCAGTGCCCGAGGAATCAAACATCTTAACTATGGCTACACCTTC.

The V call is TRBV7-7, the J call TRBJ2-7, with 7 positions matching TRBD2. V was pared by 11 bases and J by 3 bases, with 28 bases of the junction left unmatched. Per the germline V gene, CDR1 is SSHAT and CDR2 is FNYEAQ (reference sequence). This CDR3 region has 19 residues. The CDR3 sequence: CAFSLRVRLGGGGGYEQYF. CDR3 sequence (DNA): TGTGCCTTCAGTTTAAGGGTACGCCTTGGTGGGGGGGGAGGCTACGAGCAGTACTTC. Full variable domain (remainder filled in from reference TRBV7-7 and TRBJ2-7): GAGVSQSPRYKVTKRGQDVTLRCDPISSHATLYWYQQALGQGPEFLTYFNYEAQPDKSGLPSDRFSAERPEGSISTLTIQRTEQRDSAMYRCAFSLRVRLGGGGGYEQYFGPGTRLTVT.

V and J are TRBV9 and TRBJ2-1; a possible D gene is TRBD1 (5 bases). The CDR3 loop spans 15 amino acids. Germline V gene sequence: CDR1 SGDLS, CDR2 YYNGEE. The V end lost 0 bases, the J end lost 5 bases, and 12 bases lay between the germline ends. The CDR3: CASSVGTGRHNEQFF. The CDR3 nucleotides read TGTGCCAGCAGCGTAGGAACAGGCCGTCACAATGAGCAGTTCTTC.

The J gene is TRBJ2-2, the V gene TRBV5-5; no firm D call. The V end lost 1 base, the J end lost 0 bases, and 10 bases lay between the germline ends. Germline V gene lookup returns CDR1 SGHKS and CDR2 YYEKEE (reference sequence). The CDR3 consists of 16 residues. CDR3 in DNA: TGTGCCAGCAGCTTGTTCTCTGGGTCGAACACCGGGGAGCTGTTTTTT. Amino acids: CASSLFSGSNTGELFF.

This clonotype was seen just once. A much bigger clone sits one base away, suggesting this may be a read error. Since the CDR3 does not end with the conserved phenylalanine or tryptophan, this likely comes from a read error. The chain uses TRBV20-1 and TRBJ1-1; D remains unclear. Between the trimmed V and J ends, which lost 2 bases and 0 bases, there was a span of 7 bases. The CDR3 extends over 13 amino acids. CDR1 is DFQATT and CDR2 is SNEGSKA in the germline V gene (reference sequence). CDR3 sequence reads: CSARRQLNTEAFY. The CDR3 region has the DNA TGCAGTGCTAGAAGGCAGCTGAACACTGAAGCTTTCTAT.

This clonotype was seen many times. CDR3 DNA sequence: TGCGCCAGCAGCCAAGATCCCGCCTTGGGAGATTCACCCCTCCACTTT. Translating it yields CASSQDPALGDSPLHF. This chain links TRBV4-3 with TRBJ1-6; no clear D. Per the germline V gene, CDR1 is LGHNA and CDR2 is YSLEER. The CDR3 runs to 16 residues. V was clipped by 0 bases and J by 8 bases, with 14 bases between them.

This rearrangement joins TRBV28 to TRBJ2-1; 12 nucleotides align to TRBD2. CDR1 and CDR2 (germline): MDHEN, SYDVKM. This CDR3 has 18 amino acids. V gave up 5 bases and J gave up 4 bases; unmatched junction bases: 12. CDR3 nucleotides: TGTGCCAGCAGTCCCACGAGACGGACTAGCGGGGATTACAATGAGCAGTTCTTC. As protein: CASSPTRRTSGDYNEQFF. Complete variable domain (other parts from reference TRBV28 and TRBJ2-1): DVKVTQSSRYLVKRTGEKVFLECVQDMDHENMFWYRQDPGLGLRLIYFSYDVKMKEKGDIPEGYSVSREKKERFSLILESASTNQTSMYLCASSPTRRTSGDYNEQFFGPGTRLTVL.

This clonotype came up a few times. The chain combines TRBV10-3 with TRBJ2-1; 8 bases are shared with TRBD2. The CDR3 has 20 amino acids. The junction had 13 bases not matched to a gene; V was cut back by 0 bases and J by 0 bases. From germline, CDR1 is ENHRY and CDR2 SYGVKD. The CDR3 loop reads CAISESIRAGGPYSYNEQFF. CDR3 nucleotide sequence: TGTGCCATCAGTGAGTCGATTAGGGCGGGGGGCCCCTACTCCTACAATGAGCAGTTCTTC.

Worth noting for this clonotype: The junction differs from germline at one of its ends, possibly a read error. The chain links TRBV4-3 to TRBJ2-1, with D maybe TRBD1 (6 bases). Germline V gives CDR1 LGHNA, CDR2 YSLEER. The CDR3 totals 16 residues. The CDR3 region is CASSQAEGVSNNEQFF. For the CDR3, the DNA is TGCGCCAGCAGCCAAGCTGAGGGGGTCTCCAACAATGAGCAGTTCTTC.

The V and J genes are TRBV7-6 and TRBJ2-1, with D perhaps given as TRBD1 or TRBD2 (5 bases each). This CDR3 region has 17 residues. Trimming removed 2 bases from V and 2 bases from J, with 16 bases in between. Per the germline V gene, CDR1 is SGHVS and CDR2 is FNYEAQ. In DNA form, the CDR3 reads TGTGCCAGCAGCTTATGGGGACGGGGCTCTACCTACAATGAGCAGTTCTTC. This gives the protein CASSLWGRGSTYNEQFF.